Listed below are T cell receptor beta chains from one sample, sequenced in a study of T cell changes during pregnancy in multiple sclerosis. Using immunoSEQ multiplex PCR, the repertoire was profiled, and TCRdb retains in-frame clones only, with some absent. Of 30,000 to 40,000 clones in the sample, roughly 90% were seen once. The sequenced sample was CD4+ T cells from peripheral blood mononuclear cells, obtained before pregnancy. The receptors were gathered from a female donor with multiple sclerosis, enrolled in a pregnancy study. Both conserved end residues are part of each CDR3. The D gene is left open where the match is weak. Clone size is stated in some rows and not others, as once, few, many or a class when expanded.

CDR3aa: CASSFELWGRRTEAFF
CDR3nt: TGCGCCAGCAGCTTCGAATTGTGGGGGAGGAGGACTGAAGCTTTCTTT
j_gene: TRBJ1-1
v_gene: TRBV5-1
abundance: -
d_gene: -

CDR3aa: CASSEATGRPQHF
CDR3nt: TGTGCCAGCAGTGAAGCGACGGGGAGGCCCCAGCATTTT
j_gene: TRBJ1-5
v_gene: TRBV2
abundance: -
d_gene: -

CDR3aa: CASSPQGVLDTGELFF
CDR3nt: TGTGCCAGCAGCCCACAGGGCGTTCTGGACACCGGGGAGCTGTTTTTT
j_gene: TRBJ2-2
v_gene: TRBV7-9
abundance: -
d_gene: -

CDR3aa: CASSQVSGFNYGYTF
CDR3nt: TGTGCCAGCAGCCAAGTATCAGGGTTCAACTATGGCTACACCTTC
j_gene: TRBJ1-2
v_gene: TRBV14
abundance: -
d_gene: -

CDR3aa: CASSRTGNYGYTF
CDR3nt: TGTGCCAGCAGTCGGACAGGGAACTATGGCTACACCTTC
j_gene: TRBJ1-2
v_gene: TRBV27
abundance: -
d_gene: TRBD1

CDR3aa: CASSLSGGAYYEQYF
CDR3nt: TGTGCCAGCAGCTTGAGTGGGGGCGCCTACTACGAGCAGTACTTC
j_gene: TRBJ2-7
v_gene: TRBV7-6
abundance: once
d_gene: -

CDR3aa: CASSYARSGGASYEQYF
CDR3nt: TGTGCCAGCAGCTACGCCCGAAGCGGGGGGGCTTCCTACGAGCAGTACTTC
j_gene: TRBJ2-7
v_gene: TRBV5-5
abundance: -
d_gene: TRBD2

CDR3aa: CASSLGASAETQYF
CDR3nt: TGCGCCAGCAGCTTGGGTGCTAGCGCGGAGACCCAGTACTTC
j_gene: TRBJ2-5
v_gene: TRBV5-1
abundance: -
d_gene: -

CDR3aa: CASSQDGRGAYGYTF
CDR3nt: TGTGCCAGCAGCCAAGACGGGCGGGGGGCCTATGGCTACACCTTC
j_gene: TRBJ1-2
v_gene: TRBV4-2
abundance: -
d_gene: -

CDR3aa: CASSPAGGRYEQFF
CDR3nt: TGTGCCAGCTCCCCGGCGGGGGGGCGCTATGAGCAGTTCTTC
j_gene: TRBJ2-1
v_gene: TRBV9
abundance: -
d_gene: TRBD2

CDR3aa: CASSFPGKEEQFF
CDR3nt: TGTGCCAGCAGCTTCCCAGGGAAAGAGGAGCAGTTCTTC
j_gene: TRBJ2-1
v_gene: TRBV7-6
abundance: -
d_gene: -

CDR3aa: CASSSTGGAETQYF
CDR3nt: TGCGCCAGCAGCTCTACAGGGGGCGCGGAGACCCAGTACTTC
j_gene: TRBJ2-5
v_gene: TRBV5-1
abundance: -
d_gene: TRBD1

CDR3aa: CASSVEGLWLNEQFF
CDR3nt: TGTGCCAGCAGCGTAGAGGGACTTTGGTTGAATGAGCAGTTCTTC
j_gene: TRBJ2-1
v_gene: TRBV9
abundance: -
d_gene: -

CDR3aa: CASSERGRYSEQFF
CDR3nt: TGTGCCAGCAGTGAGCGGGGGAGGTACAGTGAGCAGTTCTTC
j_gene: TRBJ2-1
v_gene: TRBV2
abundance: once
d_gene: TRBD2

CDR3aa: CASSRGLAGTSTDTQYF
CDR3nt: TGTGCCAGCAGCCGAGGACTAGCGGGGACGAGCACAGATACGCAGTATTTT
j_gene: TRBJ2-3
v_gene: TRBV7-9
abundance: -
d_gene: TRBD2

CDR3aa: CASSLAGEAKNIQYF
CDR3nt: TGTGCCAGCAGCTTGGCCGGGGAGGCCAAAAACATTCAGTACTTC
j_gene: TRBJ2-4
v_gene: TRBV5-4
abundance: -
d_gene: -

CDR3aa: CASSSGVNYEQYF
CDR3nt: TGTGCCAGCAGTTCCGGGGTCAACTACGAGCAGTACTTC
j_gene: TRBJ2-7
v_gene: TRBV28
abundance: once
d_gene: -

CDR3aa: CAINSGVSGNTIYF
CDR3nt: TGTGCCATCAATAGCGGAGTCTCTGGAAACACCATATATTTT
j_gene: TRBJ1-3
v_gene: TRBV10-3
abundance: -
d_gene: -

CDR3aa: CASSARSGNTEAFF
CDR3nt: TGTGCCAGCAGTGCGCGTAGTGGGAACACTGAAGCTTTCTTT
j_gene: TRBJ1-1
v_gene: TRBV28
abundance: -
d_gene: -

CDR3aa: CASSYNQGYEQYF
CDR3nt: TGCGCCAGCAGCTATAATCAGGGATACGAGCAGTACTTC
j_gene: TRBJ2-7
v_gene: TRBV5-1
abundance: -
d_gene: -

CDR3aa: CASRIGQGTIQPQHF
CDR3nt: TGTGCCAGCAGGATTGGGCAGGGGACGATCCAGCCCCAGCATTTT
j_gene: TRBJ1-5
v_gene: TRBV28
abundance: -
d_gene: -

CDR3aa: CASSLRDRGNQPQHF
CDR3nt: TGTGCCAGTAGTCTCCGGGACAGGGGTAATCAGCCCCAGCATTTT
j_gene: TRBJ1-5
v_gene: TRBV19
abundance: -
d_gene: TRBD1

CDR3aa: CASSYSSTSGVGEQFF
CDR3nt: TGTGCCAGCAGTTACTCGAGTACTAGCGGGGTCGGAGAGCAGTTCTTC
j_gene: TRBJ2-1
v_gene: TRBV6-5
abundance: -
d_gene: TRBD2

CDR3aa: CASSQGGQDTEAFF
CDR3nt: TGTGCCAGCTCCCAGGGAGGTCAGGACACTGAAGCTTTCTTT
j_gene: TRBJ1-1
v_gene: TRBV18
abundance: -
d_gene: -

CDR3aa: CSVAGQGETEAFF
CDR3nt: TGCAGCGTTGCTGGGCAGGGGGAGACTGAAGCTTTCTTT
j_gene: TRBJ1-1
v_gene: TRBV29-1
abundance: -
d_gene: TRBD1

CDR3aa: CAWSVSQGSYGYTF
CDR3nt: TGTGCCTGGAGTGTAAGCCAGGGGTCTTATGGCTACACCTTC
j_gene: TRBJ1-2
v_gene: TRBV30
abundance: -
d_gene: -

CDR3aa: CASSLLTTGTEAFF
CDR3nt: TGTGCCAGCAGCTTGTTGACTACGGGTACTGAAGCTTTCTTT
j_gene: TRBJ1-1
v_gene: TRBV5-5
abundance: -
d_gene: -

CDR3aa: CASSQAVGQGLKNGNTIYF
CDR3nt: TGCGCCAGCAGCCAAGCGGTTGGACAGGGACTAAAGAATGGAAACACCATATATTTT
j_gene: TRBJ1-3
v_gene: TRBV4-1
abundance: -
d_gene: TRBD1

CDR3aa: CASRYGLAGGHWSPFEQYF
CDR3nt: TGCGCCAGCAGATACGGACTAGCGGGGGGGCACTGGTCGCCTTTCGAGCAGTACTTC
j_gene: TRBJ2-7
v_gene: TRBV5-1
abundance: -
d_gene: TRBD2

CDR3aa: CATSGQPPGSNGYTF
CDR3nt: TGTGCCACCAGCGGCCAGCCCCCAGGGTCAAATGGCTACACCTTC
j_gene: TRBJ1-2
v_gene: TRBV15
abundance: -
d_gene: -

CDR3aa: CASSLLRDSTTNEKLFF
CDR3nt: TGTGCCAGCAGCTTACTGCGGGACAGCACAACTAATGAAAAACTGTTTTTT
j_gene: TRBJ1-4
v_gene: TRBV7-2
abundance: -
d_gene: TRBD1

CDR3aa: CASSLSTGYEQYF
CDR3nt: TGCGCCAGCAGCCTCTCGACAGGGTACGAGCAGTACTTC
j_gene: TRBJ2-7
v_gene: TRBV5-1
abundance: -
d_gene: TRBD1

CDR3aa: CASSIASTRISYNEQFF
CDR3nt: TGTGCCAGTAGTATAGCCTCCACTAGGATATCTTACAATGAGCAGTTCTTC
j_gene: TRBJ2-1
v_gene: TRBV19
abundance: -
d_gene: -

CDR3aa: CASSLGYSGSGELFF
CDR3nt: TGCGCCAGCAGCTTGGGGTACTCGGGGTCCGGGGAGCTGTTTTTT
j_gene: TRBJ2-2
v_gene: TRBV5-1
abundance: -
d_gene: -

CDR3aa: CASSDGGSAYGYTF
CDR3nt: TGTGCCAGCAGCGACGGGGGTTCAGCCTATGGCTACACCTTC
j_gene: TRBJ1-2
v_gene: TRBV7-9
abundance: -
d_gene: -

CDR3aa: CASRGPTDTQYF
CDR3nt: TGTGCCAGCCGGGGTCCCACAGATACGCAGTATTTT
j_gene: TRBJ2-3
v_gene: TRBV6-1
abundance: -
d_gene: -

CDR3aa: CATRDRFRSPQPQHF
CDR3nt: TGTGCCACCCGAGACAGATTCCGCTCCCCTCAGCCCCAGCATTTT
j_gene: TRBJ1-5
v_gene: TRBV6-5
abundance: -
d_gene: -

CDR3aa: CASSPDRDFYNEQFF
CDR3nt: TGTGCCAGCTCACCAGACCGGGACTTCTACAATGAGCAGTTCTTC
j_gene: TRBJ2-1
v_gene: TRBV18
abundance: once
d_gene: -

CDR3aa: CASSSYTGFGRVNTEAFF
CDR3nt: TGTGCCAGCAGTTCCTATACAGGGTTTGGGAGGGTGAACACTGAAGCTTTCTTT
j_gene: TRBJ1-1
v_gene: TRBV27
abundance: -
d_gene: -

CDR3aa: CASSLYSGISPLHF
CDR3nt: TGTGCCAGCAGCCTGTATAGCGGGATTTCACCCCTCCACTTT
j_gene: TRBJ1-6
v_gene: TRBV5-4
abundance: -
d_gene: -

CDR3aa: CASSLEQGDTEAFF
CDR3nt: TGTGCCAGCAGCTTAGAACAGGGGGACACTGAAGCTTTCTTT
j_gene: TRBJ1-1
v_gene: TRBV7-9
abundance: few
d_gene: TRBD1

CDR3aa: CASSPLAGVNEQFF
CDR3nt: TGTGCCAGCAGTCCCTTAGCGGGGGTCAATGAGCAGTTCTTC
j_gene: TRBJ2-1
v_gene: TRBV28
abundance: -
d_gene: TRBD2

CDR3aa: CASRTTGANYGYTF
CDR3nt: TGTGCCAGCAGAACGACAGGAGCTAACTATGGCTACACCTTC
j_gene: TRBJ1-2
v_gene: TRBV11-2
abundance: -
d_gene: -

CDR3aa: CASSLSSGGETQYF
CDR3nt: TGTGCCAGCAGCTTATCTAGCGGGGGTGAGACCCAGTACTTC
j_gene: TRBJ2-5
v_gene: TRBV7-8
abundance: -
d_gene: TRBD2

CDR3aa: CASSFRGADTQYF
CDR3nt: TGTGCCAGCAGCTTCAGGGGCGCAGATACGCAGTATTTT
j_gene: TRBJ2-3
v_gene: TRBV9
abundance: -
d_gene: -

CDR3aa: CASSAGRGNEQFF
CDR3nt: TGCGCCAGCAGCGCTGGGCGGGGCAATGAGCAGTTCTTC
j_gene: TRBJ2-1
v_gene: TRBV5-1
abundance: -
d_gene: -

CDR3aa: CASSRAGPQRPQHF
CDR3nt: TGCGCCAGCAGTAGGGCAGGGCCCCAGAGGCCCCAGCATTTT
j_gene: TRBJ1-5
v_gene: TRBV10-2
abundance: -
d_gene: -

CDR3aa: CASSVTPGTGPQPQHF
CDR3nt: TGTGCCAGCAGTGTCACCCCGGGGACAGGGCCCCAGCCCCAGCATTTT
j_gene: TRBJ1-5
v_gene: TRBV28
abundance: -
d_gene: TRBD1

CDR3aa: CASSLRGGGNEKLFF
CDR3nt: TGTGCCAGCAGCTTACGAGGGGGCGGTAATGAAAAACTGTTTTTT
j_gene: TRBJ1-4
v_gene: TRBV7-2
abundance: -
d_gene: TRBD1